This paragraph covers one T cell receptor (beta chain) sequence. Its antigen is still unknown. The data stem from a study of cytomegalovirus exposure and HLA in healthy donors. The study's findings and limits: Despite most TCR sequences being rare, some public TCRs occurred in many donors.

13 Jbeta primers and 60 Vbeta primers were used for the PCR. Method: immunoSEQ multiplex PCR; TCRdb's copy keeps in-frame clones and lacks some. The sample yields 200,000 or so clones, 81% seen once. Per germline, CDR1 SGHDT and CDR2 YYEEEE. This CDR3 region has 13 residues. V was clipped by 8 bases and J by 9 bases; unmatched bases: 9. This TCR was sampled from a man aged 45 to 65 in good health and CMV-seronegative. The chain links TRBV5-6 to TRBJ2-1, with 9 positions matching TRBD1. Sequencing was carried out using PBMCs. The CDR3 DNA sequence: TGTGCCAGTTCCGGGACAGGGATCGCTGAGCAGTTCTTC. Translating it yields CASSGTGIAEQFF.